The clone carrying this TCR beta chain was counted at least ten times. What it binds is unknown. TCRdb used MiXCR to reprocess the 5' RACE reads, holding one entry per CDR3 protein. Seen here are about 240,000 distinct CDR3 sequences, around 9.2% observed once, and the top ten hold approximately 6.3%. Germline CDR1 is SGHRS and CDR2 is YFSETQ. Trimming removed 4 bases at V and 5 bases at J, with 10 bases between. The CDR3 loop spans 12 amino acids. The sample originates from a study of CD8 T cells in ankylosing spondylitis. Study outcomes and limitations: Previously reported in reactive arthritis synovial fluid and blood were some of the motif variants. Reportedly, disease-linked clones are significantly enriched in ankylosing spondylitis patients' matched synovial fluid. Relatively scarce in peripheral blood, disease-linked clones were CD8+. It appeared that ankylosing spondylitis blood was characterized by a TCR beta motif of fewer than 10 highly homologous variants.

The TCR sequence derives from a male donor with ankylosing spondylitis or in good health (not recorded which). Material: blood, either unsorted or a sorted T cell fraction (not recorded which). The chain has TRBV5-1 and TRBJ2-7; D call uncertain. This chain's CDR3 is CASSAAGHEQYF. DNA of the CDR3: TGCGCCAGCAGCGCTGCCGGCCACGAGCAGTACTTC.